The source of this T cell receptor beta chain is a study of post-analysis software for immune sequencing data. The TCR beta cDNA libraries contained unique molecular identifiers. TCRdb re-called the PCR reads with MiXCR, one entry per CDR3 protein. The sample has 650,000 to 850,000 distinct CDR3 sequences, under 60% seen once. Study conclusions and caveats: TRBV5-6, TRBV5-1 and TRBV20-1 were among roughly five TRBV segments more frequent in patients than controls.

V was trimmed by 5 bases and J by 4 bases, leaving 20 bases between them. The CDR3 is 16 amino acids. For this clonotype: Its antigen is not identified.

The V gene is TRBV12-3 or TRBV12-4, the J gene TRBJ2-5, with D perhaps matching TRBD2 (7 bases). The sample comprised blood. This clonotype was obtained from a girl aged 10-17 years with multiple sclerosis. CDR3 loop: CASSPRRPGEGETQYF. The CDR3 nucleotides are TGTGCCAGCAGTCCTAGGCGGCCAGGGGAGGGAGAGACCCAGTACTTC.